A single sample is the source of the 27 T cell receptor beta chains below, sequenced in a study of radiotherapy plus CTLA-4 blockade in lung cancer. TCRdb's table, derived via immunoSEQ multiplex PCR, lists solely in-frame clones and lacks some. In the table there are approximately 70,000 clones, 76% of which are singletons. The source material was peripheral blood, sampled from a patient treated with radiotherapy plus ipilimumab. Receptors were obtained from a human donor with non-small cell lung cancer whose response to radiotherapy plus ipilimumab could not be evaluated. Some clones in this sample may be carry-over from other donors' samples.

This clone was counted only a few times. The chain recombines TRBV6-5 with TRBJ1-5, with a tentative D call TRBD1 (6 bases). CDR3 length: 15 residues. The germline CDR1 and CDR2 sequences are MNHEY and SVGAGI. The V and J ends lost 9 bases and 5 bases respectively, with 20 bases between them. CDR3 amino acids: CASRMADRSHQPQHF. The CDR3 DNA follows: TGTGCCAGTCGGATGGCGGACAGAAGCCATCAGCCCCAGCATTTT.

The rearrangement uses TRBV10-3 and TRBJ2-7; 11 bases align to TRBD1. Germline CDR1 reads ENHRY; CDR2 reads SYGVKD. V lost 2 bases and J lost 3; bases outside the gene matches: 0. CDR3 length equals 14 residues. The CDR3 loop is CAISEGTGGYEQYF. CDR3 DNA sequence: TGTGCCATCAGTGAGGGGACAGGGGGCTACGAGCAGTACTTC.

This clone was observed a handful of times. This chain links TRBV19 with TRBJ2-7; D might be TRBD2 (6 bases). V was shortened by 5 bases and J by 2 bases, with 13 bases between the two germline ends. This CDR3 is built from 14 residues. Looked up from germline, CDR1 is LNHDA and CDR2 is SQIVND (reference sequence). The CDR3 bases are TGTGCCAGTAGTGTATCCGGGGGACCCTACGAGCAGTACTTC. Translating it yields CASSVSGGPYEQYF.

V is TRBV5-1 and J is TRBJ2-3, with 10 bases matching TRBD2. There are 16 residues in the CDR3. Looked up from germline, CDR1 is SGHRS and CDR2 is YFSETQ. J gave up 0 bases and V 0 bases, and 1 base lay outside the gene matches. The CDR3 loop is CASSLVLAGSTDTQYF. The CDR3 DNA reads TGCGCCAGCAGCTTGGTACTAGCGGGGAGCACAGATACGCAGTATTTT.

This clone has a single count. This chain joins TRBV5-6 and TRBJ2-5; no firm D call. Trimming shortened V by 2 bases and J by 2 bases, and 10 bases separated the two germline ends. CDR1 and CDR2 from the germline V gene are SGHDT and YYEEEE. The CDR3 is 14 amino acids. DNA for the CDR3: TGTGCCAGCAGCTTTTGGGCCATACAAGAGACCCAGTACTTC. Its protein is CASSFWAIQETQYF.

In its sample, this clone was seen many times. The V and J genes are TRBV6-5 and TRBJ1-3; 8 nucleotides align to TRBD1. V was pared by 5 bases and J by 0 bases, with 3 bases of the junction left unmatched. The CDR3 spans 15 residues. Germline V gene sequence: CDR1 MNHEY, CDR2 SVGAGI. The chain's CDR3 is CASSGQGSSGNTIYF. CDR3 in DNA: TGTGCCAGCAGTGGACAGGGAAGCTCTGGAAACACCATATATTTT.

The rearrangement links TRBV6-1 to TRBJ2-2, with D maybe TRBD1 (5 bases). Germline V CDR1 and CDR2: MNHNS, SASEGT. The CDR3 is 14 residues long. Trimming removed 10 bases from V and 1 base from J, with 13 bases in between. DNA of the CDR3: TGTGCCACCGCCAGGGCCTTGAACACCGGGGAGCTGTTTTTT. It codes for CATARALNTGELFF.

This rearrangement joins TRBV6-5 to TRBJ1-5; 10 bases line up with TRBD1. Germline values: CDR1 MNHEY, CDR2 SVGAGI. Trimming removed 6 bases from V and 6 bases from J; junction bases left unmatched: 8. The CDR3 runs 15 residues. The CDR3 loop is CASSRQGARSQPQHF. CDR3 DNA sequence: TGTGCCAGCAGCCGACAGGGGGCACGTAGTCAGCCCCAGCATTTT.

The rearrangement uses TRBV6-6 and TRBJ1-4, with 8 bases lining up with TRBD1. Looked up from germline, CDR1 is MNHNY and CDR2 is SVGAGI (reference sequence). This CDR3 comprises 16 residues. The V segment lost 5 bases and the J segment 5 bases; nucleotides outside the gene matches: 10. This CDR3 is CASSQPGGGPNEKLFF. DNA of the CDR3: TGTGCCAGCAGTCAACCAGGGGGCGGGCCAAATGAAAAACTGTTTTTT.

The CDR3 reads CAITDSLSTEAFF. Written as DNA, the CDR3 is TGTGCCATTACCGACAGCCTGTCCACTGAAGCTTTCTTT. The chain employs TRBV5-4 and TRBJ1-1; D might be TRBD1 (5 bases). V lost 9 bases and J lost 4, with 16 bases in between. The CDR3 spans 13 residues. Germline lookup yields CDR1 SGHNT and CDR2 YYREEE (reference sequence).

The chain is built from TRBV5-1 and TRBJ2-3; maybe TRBD1 (6 bases). The CDR3 covers 15 residues. V lost 4 bases to trimming and J lost 2 bases, with 14 bases between them. Germline CDR1 SGHRS, CDR2 YFSETQ. CDR3 in amino acids: CASSVRQDNTDTQYF. In DNA, the CDR3 is TGCGCCAGCAGCGTAAGACAGGACAACACAGATACGCAGTATTTT.

The chain employs TRBV5-1 and TRBJ2-5, with 9 nucleotides matching TRBD1. V lost 2 bases and J lost 2; bases outside the gene matches: 1. Germline V gives CDR1 SGHRS, CDR2 YFSETQ. The CDR3 is 14 residues long. CDR3 sequence reads: CASSLQGAQETQYF. The DNA for the CDR3 is TGCGCCAGCAGCTTACAGGGGGCGCAAGAGACCCAGTACTTC.

The gene calls are TRBV7-8 and TRBJ1-1; D may be TRBD1 (5 bases). CDR1 is SGHVS, CDR2 FQNEAQ, per germline. The CDR3 has 13 amino acids. Between the trimmed V and J ends, which lost 5 bases and 3 bases, there was a span of 10 bases. CDR3 DNA sequence: TGTGCCAGCAGCCGACCAGGGCACACTGAAGCTTTCTTT. This sequence encodes CASSRPGHTEAFF.

V and J are TRBV10-3 and TRBJ2-5, with 11 positions matching TRBD2. Looked up from germline, CDR1 is ENHRY and CDR2 is SYGVKD. The CDR3 runs 18 residues. Unmatched junction bases numbered 14, after V lost 4 bases and J lost 4 bases. CDR3 in DNA: TGTGCCATCAGTGGGACTGAGGCTAGCGGGGGGCAAAGAGAGACCCAGTACTTC. Translating it yields CAISGTEASGGQRETQYF.

This chain links TRBV6-5 with TRBJ1-2, with D possibly being TRBD1 (6 bases). There are 14 residues in the CDR3. The germline gives CDR1 MNHEY, CDR2 SVGAGI. Between the trimmed V and J ends, which lost 4 bases and 8 bases, there was a span of 17 bases. DNA for the CDR3: TGTGCCAGCAGTTTCCAAGGGGGATTCGGAGGCTACACCTTC. This sequence encodes CASSFQGGFGGYTF.

The V gene is TRBV5-6, the J gene TRBJ2-7; 7 bases line up with TRBD1. CDR3 length: 14 residues. Germline-derived CDR1 and CDR2 are SGHDT and YYEEEE. Losses at the gene ends were 0 bases for V and 1 base for J; bases not matched to a gene: 1. The CDR3 here is CASSLGDRSYEQYF. The DNA of the CDR3 is TGTGCCAGCAGCTTGGGGGACAGATCCTACGAGCAGTACTTC.

The genes are TRBV2 and TRBJ2-3; 16 bases map to TRBD2. Germline V gives CDR1 SNHLY, CDR2 FYNNEI. The CDR3 is 18 amino acids. V lost 7 bases to trimming and J lost 2 bases; unmatched junction nucleotides: 9. In nucleotides, the CDR3 is TGTGCCAGCATCCAGGGGACTAGCGGGGGGGCGAACACAGATACGCAGTATTTT. It encodes CASIQGTSGGANTDTQYF.

Only a few counts were recorded for this clone. The DNA of the CDR3 is TGTGCCAGCAGCTTAGTCGGGGTGAGCACAGATACGCAGTATTTT. This encodes CASSLVGVSTDTQYF. This rearrangement joins TRBV5-6 to TRBJ2-3, with D perhaps matching TRBD2 (5 bases). The germline V gene has CDR1 SGHDT and CDR2 YYEEEE. The CDR3 has 15 residues. Trimming left V 2 bases short and J 0 bases short, with 10 bases between. Full variable domain (outside the CDR3, taken from reference TRBV5-6 and TRBJ2-3): DAGVTQSPTHLIKTRGQQVTLRCSPKSGHDTVSWYQQALGQGPQFIFQYYEEEERQRGNFPDRFSGHQFPNYSSELNVNALLLGDSALYLCASSLVGVSTDTQYFGPGTRLTVL.

The chain joins TRBV30 to TRBJ2-1; 8 positions agree with TRBD1. This CDR3 is 14 amino acids long. J was trimmed by 10 bases and V by 0 bases; bases with no gene match: 8. The germline V gene has CDR1 GTSNPN and CDR2 SVGIG (reference sequence). In DNA, the CDR3 is TGTGCCTGGAGTGTTCTTGCAGCAGGGGGCGAGCAGTTCTTC. Protein sequence: CAWSVLAAGGEQFF.

The chain is built from TRBV7-8 and TRBJ2-1; TRBD2 matches at 8 bases. CDR1 is SGHVS, CDR2 FQNEAQ, per germline. Germline trimming cut 1 base from V and 3 bases from J; bases unmatched to any gene: 2. This CDR3 has 15 amino acids. Here the CDR3 reads CASSLVRGDYNEQFF. For the CDR3, the DNA is TGTGCCAGCAGCTTAGTGCGGGGGGACTACAATGAGCAGTTCTTC.

The chain carries TRBV5-1 and TRBJ1-1; no clear D gene. CDR3 length equals 14 residues. Germline-derived CDR1 and CDR2 are SGHRS and YFSETQ. V lost 3 bases, J lost 1 base, and 10 bases lay in between. Here the CDR3 reads CASSSLPGNTEAFF. In DNA, the CDR3 is TGCGCCAGCAGCTCGTTACCAGGGAACACTGAAGCTTTCTTT.

The V gene is TRBV7-2, the J gene TRBJ2-3; 15 nucleotides align to TRBD2. Germline CDR1 is SGHTA and CDR2 is FQGNSA. The junction had 11 bases not matched to a gene; V was cut back by 4 bases and J by 3 bases. CDR3 size: 19 residues. The CDR3 coding sequence is TGTGCCAGCAGCTCCCCCCCTGGACTAGCGGGGGGGCCGACAGATACGCAGTATTTT. Its protein product is CASSSPPGLAGGPTDTQYF.

The chain combines TRBV5-1 with TRBJ2-7; possibly TRBD2 for D (6 bases). Germline assignment: CDR1 SGHRS and CDR2 YFSETQ. This CDR3 is built from 16 residues. Deletions cut 4 bases from V and 6 bases from J, with 23 bases between. CDR3 sequence: CASSPWGEDLKGEQYF. CDR3 nucleotides: TGCGCCAGCAGCCCGTGGGGGGAGGACCTTAAAGGCGAGCAGTACTTC.

This clone has just a few counts. This sequence joins TRBV10-3 and TRBJ2-7; no definite D call. Germline CDR1 is ENHRY and CDR2 is SYGVKD. The CDR3 has 12 residues. Trimming cost V 0 bases and J 6 bases, with 6 bases left between them. CDR3 in amino acids: CAISESSGEQYF. The CDR3 DNA reads as TGTGCCATCAGTGAGTCCTCCGGCGAGCAGTACTTC.

The chain joins TRBV5-1 to TRBJ2-1; 7 nucleotides match TRBD2. Per the germline V gene, CDR1 is SGHRS and CDR2 is YFSETQ. The length of the CDR3 is 13 residues. Trimming cost V 4 bases and J 9 bases; bases outside gene matches: 7. For the CDR3, the DNA is TGCGCCAGCAGCCCTGGGAGGGGCGGTGAGCAGTTCTTC. It is translated as CASSPGRGGEQFF.

The J gene is TRBJ2-3, the V gene TRBV28; 7 bases agree with TRBD2. V shed 5 bases, J shed 6 bases, and the junction held 5 bases outside the gene matches. Germline V gene lookup returns CDR1 MDHEN and CDR2 SYDVKM. The CDR3 is made up of 13 amino acids. Here the CDR3 reads CASSVGGMDTQYF. DNA of the CDR3: TGTGCCAGCAGTGTCGGGGGGATGGATACGCAGTATTTT.

The CDR3: CATSRAPGRGTGELFF. In nucleotides, the CDR3 is TGTGCCACCAGCAGAGCCCCGGGTCGGGGGACCGGGGAGCTGTTTTTT. The rearrangement links TRBV15 to TRBJ2-2, with D possibly TRBD2 on 6 matching bases. The CDR3 runs 16 residues. Germline CDR1 LNHNV, CDR2 YYDKDF (reference sequence). V shed 1 base and J shed 5 bases, with 14 bases lying between them.